The 11 T cell receptor beta chains reported below all come from one sample, sequenced in a study of CD8 T cells in Susac syndrome. Random hexamers were used to reverse transcribe an amount of roughly 0.5 to 1 ug RNA. TCRdb reprocessed the immunoSEQ multiplex PCR reads with MiXCR, giving one entry per CDR3 protein. The sample lists about 200,000 distinct CDR3 sequences, roughly 94% occurring once. Sequencing was done on a sample of CD4+ T cells from PBMCs. These receptors all stem from a human donor in good health.

The chain is built from TRBV27 and TRBJ2-7; 8 nucleotides align to TRBD2. Germline trimming cut 5 bases from V and 9 bases from J; bases unmatched to any gene: 9. CDR1 and CDR2 from the germline V gene are MNHEY and SMNVEV (reference sequence). The CDR3 spans 13 residues. The DNA of the CDR3 is TGTGCCAGCAGTCTTACTCCAAGCGGGAGGCAGTACGTC. It encodes CASSLTPSGRQYV.

The genes are TRBV4-2 and TRBJ2-7; tentatively, D is TRBD1 (6 bases). V was cut by 4 bases and J by 4 bases, with 17 bases left in between. The CDR3 contains 15 residues. Germline CDR1 and CDR2: LGHNA and YNFKEQ. The CDR3: CASSRQVTADYEQYV. DNA of the CDR3: TGTGCCAGCAGCCGACAGGTAACAGCGGATTACGAGCAGTACGTC.

The chain is built from TRBV27 and TRBJ2-7, with D uncertain. This CDR3 spans 14 amino acids. V was cut by 5 bases and J by 6 bases, with 17 bases left in between. Germline-derived CDR1 and CDR2 are MNHEY and SMNVEV (reference sequence). The CDR3 region has the DNA TGTGCCAGCAGTCCCCGAACTCCGCCCACCGAGCAGTACGTC. This codes for CASSPRTPPTEQYV.

The CDR3 sequence is CASSRFYGPYEQYV. The CDR3, as DNA: TGTGCCAGCAGCCGATTTTACGGCCCCTACGAGCAGTACGTC. This chain connects TRBV9 to TRBJ2-7; D not resolved. CDR1 and CDR2 (germline): SGDLS, YYNGEE. The CDR3 sequence is 14 residues long. V lost 4 bases and J 2 bases, leaving 13 bases between the germline ends.

With respect to this clonotype: At one end the junction does not follow the germline gene, possibly because of a read error. The chain recombines TRBV27 with TRBJ1-4; D is unclear. The CDR3 length is 13 residues. Looked up from germline, CDR1 is MNHEY and CDR2 is SMNVEV (reference sequence). The CDR3 spells CASSSWAYEKLFF. CDR3 coding DNA: TGTGCCAGCAGTAGTTGGGCCTACGAAAAGCTGTTTTTT.

This rearrangement joins TRBV12-3 or TRBV12-4 to TRBJ1-1; the D is unclear. This CDR3 comprises 13 residues. Trimming took 8 bases from V and 2 from J, leaving 12 bases between them. The CDR3 spells CASGVTTNTEAFF. The CDR3 DNA is TGTGCCAGCGGTGTAACGACAAACACTGAAGCTTTCTTT.

The rearrangement joins TRBV7-6 to TRBJ1-1, with 9 positions matching TRBD1. The CDR3 is made up of 15 amino acids. Germline V lookup: CDR1 SGHVS, CDR2 FNYEAQ. V lost 5 bases, J lost 4 bases, and 8 bases stayed unmatched. Here the CDR3 DNA reads TGTGCCAGCAGCCCGATTTACAGGGGGCCCACTGAAGCTTTCTTT. Translated, it gives CASSPIYRGPTEAFF.

The chain is built from TRBV5-4 and TRBJ2-2; weak D call: TRBD1 (6 bases). In germline, CDR1 is SGHNT, CDR2 YYREEE (reference sequence). This CDR3 region has 13 residues. V was pared by 4 bases and J by 4 bases, with 8 bases between. CDR3 sequence (DNA): TGTGCCAGCAGCAAGGACAGCACCGGGGAGCTGTTTTTT. Amino acids: CASSKDSTGELFF.

The gene calls are TRBV30 and TRBJ2-6; D is undetermined. CDR3 length: 14 amino acids. The V and J ends lost 6 bases and 0 bases respectively, with 9 bases between them. Germline values: CDR1 GTSNPN, CDR2 SVGIG (reference sequence). In nucleotides, the CDR3 is TGTGCCTGTATTACCCTCTCTGGGGCCAACGTCCTGACTTTC. It translates to CACITLSGANVLTF.

The rearrangement links TRBV20-1 to TRBJ2-1, with TRBD2 matching 9 bases. Germline V lookup: CDR1 DFQATT, CDR2 SNEGSKA (reference sequence). The junction had 12 bases not matched to a gene; V was cut back by 3 bases and J by 6 bases. The CDR3 consists of 16 residues. CDR3 residues: CSASGSGRPGANEQFF. In DNA form, the CDR3 reads TGCAGTGCTAGTGGCAGCGGGAGGCCTGGGGCCAATGAGCAGTTCTTC.

The V call is TRBV20-1, the J call TRBJ2-5; tentatively, D is TRBD1 (6 bases). Trimming pared 7 bases from V and 2 bases from J, leaving 11 bases between. The V gene's germline CDR1 is DFQATT and CDR2 SNEGSKA (reference sequence). The CDR3 is 12 amino acids. The CDR3 DNA sequence: TGCAGTGAGACAGGCCTACAAGAGACCCAGTACTTC. This gives the protein CSETGLQETQYF.